These 2 T cell receptor beta chains came from one sample sequenced in a study of shared clonotypes between healthy human individuals. The table came from immunoSEQ multiplex PCR; TCRdb's copy has only in-frame clones and leaves some out. The repertoire holds more than 2 million clones, with 85% to 95% as singletons. Source material: naive CD4+ T cells sorted from blood. Subset reported: CD45RA+ positively selected. Receptors originate from a man between 18 and 35 years old in good health.

V usage is TRBV25-1 and J usage is TRBJ1-2; D unresolved. The CDR3 is 12 amino acids. Trimming left V 1 base short and J 7 bases short, with 7 bases between. Germline V lookup: CDR1 MGHDK, CDR2 SYGVNS. CDR3 protein: CASSEWLLGYTF. The CDR3 DNA sequence: TGTGCCAGCAGTGAATGGCTCCTTGGCTACACCTTC.

V usage is TRBV10-3 and J usage is TRBJ2-1; D is undetermined. This CDR3 has 14 amino acids. The germline V and J ends were trimmed by 4 bases and 7 bases, with 14 bases remaining between them. The germline V gene has CDR1 ENHRY and CDR2 SYGVKD. CDR3 sequence reads: CAISAVTPRNEQFF. The DNA for the CDR3 is TGTGCCATCAGTGCGGTTACCCCTCGGAATGAGCAGTTCTTC.